Listed here is a single T cell receptor (beta chain). Germline-derived CDR1 and CDR2 are SGHRS and YFSETQ. The CDR3 contains 17 residues. The V gene lost 5 bases and the J gene lost 2 bases, with 17 bases spanning the gap. This specimen comes from a study of blood T cells in healthy people across ages. The authors ran a second PCR of 7 to 11 cycles using a sample-barcoded 5' primer and a J-beta primer mix. A tag from a template-switch adaptor with 12 random nucleotides marked each cDNA molecule. MiXCR was run by TCRdb on the 5' RACE reads, yielding one entry per CDR3 protein. The sample lists roughly 800,000 distinct CDR3 sequences, around 25% occurring once. The same sample was also used in a study of T cells of mothers and their children.

The sequence was collected from a boy under 18 in good health. The specimen sequenced was blood. V gene TRBV5-1 combines with J gene TRBJ2-6; D is perhaps TRBD1 or TRBD2 (5 bases each). The CDR3 DNA follows: TGCGCCAGCAGTTTCGGGACCGGTCCAACTGGGGCCAACGTCCTGACTTTC. Residues: CASSFGTGPTGANVLTF.